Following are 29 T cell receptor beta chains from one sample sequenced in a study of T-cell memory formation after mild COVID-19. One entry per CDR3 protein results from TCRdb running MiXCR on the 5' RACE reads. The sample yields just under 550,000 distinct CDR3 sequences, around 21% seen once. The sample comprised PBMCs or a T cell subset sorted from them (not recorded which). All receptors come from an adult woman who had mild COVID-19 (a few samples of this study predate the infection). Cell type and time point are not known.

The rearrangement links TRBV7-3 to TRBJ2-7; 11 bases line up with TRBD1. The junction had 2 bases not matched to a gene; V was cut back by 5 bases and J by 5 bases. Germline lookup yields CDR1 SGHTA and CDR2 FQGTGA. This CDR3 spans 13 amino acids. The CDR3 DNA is TGTGCCAGCAGCAAGGGACAGGGGGACGAGCAGTACTTC. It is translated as CASSKGQGDEQYF. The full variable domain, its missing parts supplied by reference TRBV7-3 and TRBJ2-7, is GAGVSQTPSNKVTEKGKYVELRCDPISGHTALYWYRQSLGQGPEFLIYFQGTGAADDSGLPNDRFFAVRPEGSVSTLKIQRTERGDSAVYLCASSKGQGDEQYFGPGTRLTVT.

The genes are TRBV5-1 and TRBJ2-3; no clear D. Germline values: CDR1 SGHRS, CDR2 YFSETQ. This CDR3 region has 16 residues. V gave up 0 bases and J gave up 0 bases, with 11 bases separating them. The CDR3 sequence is CASSLGVDGSTDTQYF. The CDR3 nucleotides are TGCGCCAGCAGCTTGGGGGTGGATGGAAGCACAGATACGCAGTATTTT.

CDR3: CASSLGPRINYGYTF. CDR3 bases: TGCGCCAGCAGCTTGGGCCCCAGGATTAACTATGGCTACACCTTC. The chain carries TRBV5-1 and TRBJ1-2; no firm D call. The germline V gene has CDR1 SGHRS and CDR2 YFSETQ. CDR3 length: 15 residues. V lost 0 bases and J lost 1, with 10 bases in between.

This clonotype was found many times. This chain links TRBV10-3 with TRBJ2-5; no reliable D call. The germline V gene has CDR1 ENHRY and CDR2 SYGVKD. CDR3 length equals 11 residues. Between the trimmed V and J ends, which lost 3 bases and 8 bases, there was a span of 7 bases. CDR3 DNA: TGTGCCATCAGTGAAACTACAACCCAGTACTTC. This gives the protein CAISETTTQYF.

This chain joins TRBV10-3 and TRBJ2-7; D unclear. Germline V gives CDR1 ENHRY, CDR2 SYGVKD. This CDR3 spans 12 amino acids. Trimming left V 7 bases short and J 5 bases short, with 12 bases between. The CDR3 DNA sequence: TGTGCCATCAAGGCCCAGACGGACGAGCAGTACTTC. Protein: CAIKAQTDEQYF.

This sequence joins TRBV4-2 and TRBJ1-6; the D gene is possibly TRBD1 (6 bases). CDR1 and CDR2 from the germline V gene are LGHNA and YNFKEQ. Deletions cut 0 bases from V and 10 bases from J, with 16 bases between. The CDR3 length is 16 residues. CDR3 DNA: TGTGCCAGCAGCCAAGATCGGAACAGGGCCAACTCACCCCTCCACTTT. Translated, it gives CASSQDRNRANSPLHF.

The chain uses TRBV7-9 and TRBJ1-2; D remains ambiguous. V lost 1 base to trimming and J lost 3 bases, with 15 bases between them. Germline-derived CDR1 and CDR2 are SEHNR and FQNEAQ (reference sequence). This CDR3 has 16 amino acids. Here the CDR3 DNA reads TGTGCCAGCAGCTTAGAGGTTGGAGGACCCTACTATGGCTACACCTTC. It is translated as CASSLEVGGPYYGYTF. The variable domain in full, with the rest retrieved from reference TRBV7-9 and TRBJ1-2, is DTGVSQNPRHKITKRGQNVTFRCDPISEHNRLYWYRQTLGQGPEFLTYFQNEAQLEKSRLLSDRFSAERPKGSFSTLEIQRTEQGDSAMYLCASSLEVGGPYYGYTFGSGTRLTVV.

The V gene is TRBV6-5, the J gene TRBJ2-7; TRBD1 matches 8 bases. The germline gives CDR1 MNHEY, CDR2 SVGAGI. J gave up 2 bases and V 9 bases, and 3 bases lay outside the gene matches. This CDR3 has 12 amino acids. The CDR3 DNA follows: TGTGCCAGTGGACAGGGTCCCTACGAGCAGTACTTC. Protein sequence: CASGQGPYEQYF.

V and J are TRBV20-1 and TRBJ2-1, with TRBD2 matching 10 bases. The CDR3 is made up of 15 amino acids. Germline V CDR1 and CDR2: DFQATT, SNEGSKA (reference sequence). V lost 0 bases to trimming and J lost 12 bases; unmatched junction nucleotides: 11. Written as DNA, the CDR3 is TGCAGTGCTAGAGATCGGGGTAGCGGGGGGTTAACGCAGTTCTTC. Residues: CSARDRGSGGLTQFF.

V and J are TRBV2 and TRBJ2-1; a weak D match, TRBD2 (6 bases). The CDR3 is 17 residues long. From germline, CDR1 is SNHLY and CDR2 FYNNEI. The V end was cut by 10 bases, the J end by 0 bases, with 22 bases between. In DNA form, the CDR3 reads TGTGCCACCACCGAGCGGTGGGGGAGGCACTCCTACAATGAGCAGTTCTTC. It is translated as CATTERWGRHSYNEQFF.

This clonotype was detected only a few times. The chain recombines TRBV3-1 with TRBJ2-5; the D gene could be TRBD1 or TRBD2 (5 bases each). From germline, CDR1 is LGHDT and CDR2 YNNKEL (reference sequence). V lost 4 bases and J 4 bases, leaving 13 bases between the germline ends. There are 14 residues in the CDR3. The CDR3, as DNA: TGTGCCAGCAGCCCTACGGGAAGGGGAGAGACCCAGTACTTC. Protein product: CASSPTGRGETQYF.

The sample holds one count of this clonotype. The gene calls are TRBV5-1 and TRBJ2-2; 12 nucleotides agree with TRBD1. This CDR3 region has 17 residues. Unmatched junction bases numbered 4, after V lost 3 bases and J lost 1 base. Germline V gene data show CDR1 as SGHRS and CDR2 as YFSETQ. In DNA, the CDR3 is TGCGCCAGCAGCTGGGACAGGGGGCCGGAGAACACCGGGGAGCTGTTTTTT. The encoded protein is CASSWDRGPENTGELFF.

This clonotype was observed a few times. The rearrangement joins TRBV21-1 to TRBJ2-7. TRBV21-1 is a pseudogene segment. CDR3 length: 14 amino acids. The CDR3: CASSKELSSYEQYF. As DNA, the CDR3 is TGTGCCAGCAGCAAAGAGCTGAGCTCCTACGAGCAGTACTTC.

CDR3 in DNA: TGTGCCAGCAGCGTAGCTGTGGGGGGTTCCACTGAAGCTTTCTTT. Amino acid sequence: CASSVAVGGSTEAFF. The chain has TRBV9 and TRBJ1-1, with TRBD1 as a possible D gene (5 bases). Germline CDR1 is SGDLS and CDR2 is YYNGEE. The V and J ends lost 0 bases and 4 bases respectively, with 13 bases between them. The CDR3 loop spans 15 amino acids.

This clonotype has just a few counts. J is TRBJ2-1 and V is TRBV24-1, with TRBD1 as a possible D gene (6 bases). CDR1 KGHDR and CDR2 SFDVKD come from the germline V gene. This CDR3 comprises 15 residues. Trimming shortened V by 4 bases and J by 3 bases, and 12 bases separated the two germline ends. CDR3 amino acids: CATSEQGSFYNEQFF. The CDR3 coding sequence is TGTGCCACCAGTGAACAGGGATCATTCTACAATGAGCAGTTCTTC.

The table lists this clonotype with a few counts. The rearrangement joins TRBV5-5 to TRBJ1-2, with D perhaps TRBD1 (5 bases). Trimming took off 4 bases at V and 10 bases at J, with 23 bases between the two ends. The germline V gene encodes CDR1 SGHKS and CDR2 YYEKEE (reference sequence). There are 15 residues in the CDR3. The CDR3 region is CASSPPLGTGTDYTF. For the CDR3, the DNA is TGTGCCAGCAGCCCCCCCCTAGGGACGGGGACGGACTACACCTTC.

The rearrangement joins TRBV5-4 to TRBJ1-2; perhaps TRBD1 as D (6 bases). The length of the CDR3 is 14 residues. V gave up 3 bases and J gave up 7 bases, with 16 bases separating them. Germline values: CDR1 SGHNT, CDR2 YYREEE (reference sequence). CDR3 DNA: TGTGCCAGCAGCTGGGGGGGCTTGGGACCTGGCTACACCTTC. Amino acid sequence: CASSWGGLGPGYTF.

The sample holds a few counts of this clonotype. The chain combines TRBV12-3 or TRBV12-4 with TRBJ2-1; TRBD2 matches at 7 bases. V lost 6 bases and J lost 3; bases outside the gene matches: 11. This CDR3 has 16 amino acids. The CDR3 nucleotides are TGTGCCAGCAGCCGAGGCCTAGCGGCTTACTACAATGAGCAGTTCTTC. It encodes CASSRGLAAYYNEQFF.

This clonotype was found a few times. CDR3 in amino acids: CASSSGFRKNIQYF. The CDR3 DNA reads as TGTGCCAGCAGTTCGGGGTTCAGGAAAAACATTCAGTACTTC. V gene TRBV27 combines with J gene TRBJ2-4; possible D gene TRBD2, 5 bases. Per the germline V gene, CDR1 is MNHEY and CDR2 is SMNVEV (reference sequence). Trimming cost V 4 bases and J 4 bases, with 11 bases left between them. The CDR3 extends over 14 amino acids.

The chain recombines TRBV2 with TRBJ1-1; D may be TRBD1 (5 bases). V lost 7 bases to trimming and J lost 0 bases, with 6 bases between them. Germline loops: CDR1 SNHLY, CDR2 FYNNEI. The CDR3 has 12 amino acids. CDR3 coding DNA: TGTGCCAGCATGACAGTGAACACTGAAGCTTTCTTT. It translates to CASMTVNTEAFF. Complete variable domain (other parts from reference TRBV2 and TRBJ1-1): EPEVTQTPSHQVTQMGQEVILRCVPISNHLYFYWYRQILGQKVEFLVSFYNNEISEKSEIFDDQFSVERPDGSNFTLKIRSTKLEDSAMYFCASMTVNTEAFFGQGTRLTVV.

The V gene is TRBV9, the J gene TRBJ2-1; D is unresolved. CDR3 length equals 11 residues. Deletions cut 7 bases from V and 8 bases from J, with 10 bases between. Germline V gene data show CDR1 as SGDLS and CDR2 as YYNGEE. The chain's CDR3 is CASGEPHEQFF. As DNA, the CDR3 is TGTGCCAGCGGGGAACCGCATGAGCAGTTCTTC.

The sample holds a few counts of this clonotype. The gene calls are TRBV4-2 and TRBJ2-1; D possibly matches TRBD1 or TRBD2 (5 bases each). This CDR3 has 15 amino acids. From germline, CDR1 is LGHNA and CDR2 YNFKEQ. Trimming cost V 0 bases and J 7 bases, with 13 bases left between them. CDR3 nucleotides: TGTGCCAGCAGCCAAGATGGGCCGGGGCTTAATGAGCAGTTCTTC. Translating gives CASSQDGPGLNEQFF.

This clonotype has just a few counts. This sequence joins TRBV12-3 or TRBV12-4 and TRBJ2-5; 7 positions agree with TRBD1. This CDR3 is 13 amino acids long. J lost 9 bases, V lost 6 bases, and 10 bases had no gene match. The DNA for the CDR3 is TGTGCCAGCAGAGCTACAGGGGAAGTGGCCCAGTACTTC. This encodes CASRATGEVAQYF.

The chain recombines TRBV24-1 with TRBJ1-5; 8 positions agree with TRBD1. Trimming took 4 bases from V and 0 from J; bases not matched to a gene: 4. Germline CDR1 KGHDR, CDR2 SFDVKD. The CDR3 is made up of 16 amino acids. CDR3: CATSDRDRGSNQPQHF. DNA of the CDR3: TGTGCCACCAGTGACCGTGACAGGGGTAGCAATCAGCCCCAGCATTTT.

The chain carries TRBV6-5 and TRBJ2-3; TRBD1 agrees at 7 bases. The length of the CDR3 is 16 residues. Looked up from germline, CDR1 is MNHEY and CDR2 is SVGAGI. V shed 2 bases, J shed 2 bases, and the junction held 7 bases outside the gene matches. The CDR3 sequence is CASSYARDSYTDTQYF. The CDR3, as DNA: TGTGCCAGCAGTTACGCACGGGACAGCTACACAGATACGCAGTATTTT.

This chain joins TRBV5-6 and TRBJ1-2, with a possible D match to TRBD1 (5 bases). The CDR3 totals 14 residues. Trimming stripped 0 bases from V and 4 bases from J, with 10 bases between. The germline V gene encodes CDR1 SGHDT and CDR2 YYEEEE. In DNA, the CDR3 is TGTGCCAGCAGCTTGGGCGACAGCATCTATGGCTACACCTTC. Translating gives CASSLGDSIYGYTF.

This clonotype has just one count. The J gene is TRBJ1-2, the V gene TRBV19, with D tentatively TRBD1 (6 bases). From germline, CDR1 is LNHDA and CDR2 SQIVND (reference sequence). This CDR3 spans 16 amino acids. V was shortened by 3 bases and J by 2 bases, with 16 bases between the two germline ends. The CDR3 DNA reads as TGTGCCAGTAGTATCGAGGGGGGGCAAGTCAACTATGGCTACACCTTC. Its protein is CASSIEGGQVNYGYTF. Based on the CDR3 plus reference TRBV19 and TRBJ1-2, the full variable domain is DGGITQSPKYLFRKEGQNVTLSCEQNLNHDAMYWYRQDPGQGLRLIYYSQIVNDFQKGDIAEGYSVSREKKESFPLTVTSAQKNPTAFYLCASSIEGGQVNYGYTFGSGTRLTVV.

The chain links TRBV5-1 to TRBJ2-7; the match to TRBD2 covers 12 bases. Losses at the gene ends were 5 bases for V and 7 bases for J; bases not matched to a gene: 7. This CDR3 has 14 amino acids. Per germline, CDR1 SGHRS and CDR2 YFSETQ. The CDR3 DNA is TGCGCCAGCAGGTCGACTAGCGGGGGTCGGGAGCAGTACTTC. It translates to CASRSTSGGREQYF.

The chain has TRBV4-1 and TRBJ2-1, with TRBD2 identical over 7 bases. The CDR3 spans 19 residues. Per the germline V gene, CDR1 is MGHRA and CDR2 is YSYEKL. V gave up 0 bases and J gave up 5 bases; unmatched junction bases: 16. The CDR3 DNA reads TGCGCCAGCAGCCAAGATGGGCCCAGGGATGGGAGGGATAACAATGAGCAGTTCTTC. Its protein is CASSQDGPRDGRDNNEQFF.